These 30 T cell receptor beta chains came from one sample sequenced in a study of CD8+CD57+ T cells in acquired aplastic anemia. CDR3 and TCR beta VDJ profiling relied on a genomic DNA template. Via MiXCR, TCRdb re-called the reads, giving one row per CDR3 protein. Seen here are approximately 190,000 distinct CDR3 sequences, under 55% observed once, and the top ten hold about 9.5%. All sequencing subjects had displayed CD8+CD57+ cell expansion on flow cytometry. Sequenced: sorted CD4+, CD8+, or CD8+CD57+ T cells (not recorded which) from PBMCs. These receptor sequences come from a human donor with aplastic anemia.

This clonotype was seen ten or more times. V usage is TRBV25-1 and J usage is TRBJ1-2; D not resolved. V lost 5 bases and J 4 bases, leaving 14 bases between the germline ends. From germline, CDR1 is MGHDK and CDR2 SYGVNS. The CDR3 is 14 residues long. The CDR3 DNA follows: TGTGCCAGCAGTCTTCATGAGTGGGCCTATGGCTACACCTTC. Amino acids: CASSLHEWAYGYTF.

Only a few counts were recorded for this clonotype. The CDR3 region is CASSLDPGQLYGYTF. In nucleotides, the CDR3 is TGTGCCAGCAGCTTAGACCCGGGACAGCTCTATGGCTACACCTTC. The chain carries TRBV11-2 and TRBJ1-2; TRBD1 matches 7 bases. V shed 0 bases and J 4 bases; nucleotides not matched to a gene: 5. This CDR3 has 15 residues. Per the germline V gene, CDR1 is SGHAT and CDR2 is FQNNGV.

With regard to this clonotype: Sequence at one end of the junction differs from germline and may be a read error. The J gene is TRBJ1-1, the V gene TRBV2; D unresolved. Germline values: CDR1 SNHLY, CDR2 FYNNEI. The CDR3 is 13 amino acids. The CDR3, as DNA: TGTGCCAACAGTGGGGTAAGAGACACTGAAGCTTTCTTT. This gives the protein CANSGVRDTEAFF.

This chain joins TRBV20-1 and TRBJ2-3; 10 bases are a match to TRBD2. The CDR3 sequence is 15 residues long. The junction had 7 bases not matched to a gene; V was cut back by 5 bases and J by 2 bases. Germline assignment: CDR1 DFQATT and CDR2 SNEGSKA (reference sequence). Written as DNA, the CDR3 is TGCAGTGCTCCTCCCCTAGCGGGGGACACAGATACGCAGTATTTT. Protein: CSAPPLAGDTDTQYF.

This chain uses TRBV18 with TRBJ1-4; no firm D call. The V end lost 5 bases, the J end lost 8 bases, and 12 bases lay between the germline ends. Per the germline V gene, CDR1 is KGHSH and CDR2 is LQKENI. The CDR3 is 13 residues long. The CDR3 DNA sequence: TGTGCCAGCTCATCCCGACTGCTGGAAAAACTGTTTTTT. Residues: CASSSRLLEKLFF.

The rearrangement joins TRBV29-1 to TRBJ2-3, with D perhaps matching TRBD2 (5 bases). In germline, CDR1 is SQVTM, CDR2 ANQGSEA. V dropped 6 bases and J dropped 14 bases, with 18 bases sitting between them. The length of the CDR3 is 11 residues. The CDR3 reads CSVEFSAHGYF. CDR3 nucleotide sequence: TGCAGCGTGGAATTTAGCGCTCACGGGTATTTT.

The chain combines TRBV7-6 with TRBJ1-2; D perhaps matches TRBD1 (5 bases). Between the trimmed V and J ends, which lost 5 bases and 6 bases, there was a span of 13 bases. The CDR3 loop spans 13 amino acids. The V gene's germline CDR1 is SGHVS and CDR2 FNYEAQ. The CDR3 is CASSPGGFDGYTF. The CDR3 DNA follows: TGTGCCAGCAGCCCCGGGGGGTTTGATGGCTACACCTTC.

V is TRBV25-1 and J is TRBJ2-6; 7 bases fit TRBD1. Germline lookup yields CDR1 MGHDK and CDR2 SYGVNS. V lost 3 bases and J lost 0; bases outside the gene matches: 5. This CDR3 contains 17 residues. The CDR3 here is CASSDKNRGSGANVLTF. The CDR3 coding sequence is TGTGCCAGCAGTGATAAAAACAGGGGCTCTGGGGCCAACGTCCTGACTTTC.

This clonotype was counted between two and nine times. V gene TRBV10-3 combines with J gene TRBJ2-7; 10 nucleotides agree with TRBD2. This CDR3 comprises 14 residues. Germline CDR1 ENHRY, CDR2 SYGVKD. J was trimmed by 5 bases and V by 4 bases; bases with no gene match: 5. The CDR3 DNA reads TGTGCCATCAGTGCCACTAGCGGGGAGAACGAGCAGTACTTC. It is translated as CAISATSGENEQYF.

This clonotype showed up many times. The chain recombines TRBV7-9 with TRBJ2-3; D may be TRBD1 or TRBD2 (5 bases each). Per germline, CDR1 SEHNR and CDR2 FQNEAQ (reference sequence). The CDR3 loop spans 15 amino acids. The V gene lost 3 bases and the J gene lost 0 bases, with 10 bases spanning the gap. CDR3: CASSLGRLSTDTQYF. The CDR3 nucleotides are TGTGCCAGCAGCTTGGGACGACTTAGCACAGATACGCAGTATTTT.

The genes are TRBV9 and TRBJ1-1; possible D gene TRBD1, 6 bases. The CDR3 is 15 residues long. With 3 bases removed from V and 4 bases from J, the gap between germline ends came to 16 bases. Germline V lookup: CDR1 SGDLS, CDR2 YYNGEE. CDR3 amino acids: CASSARGQRGTEAFF. DNA for the CDR3: TGTGCCAGCAGCGCCCGGGGACAACGGGGCACTGAAGCTTTCTTT.

This clonotype was detected once. The J gene is TRBJ1-1, the V gene TRBV7-2; weak D call: TRBD1 (6 bases). The CDR3 runs to 14 residues. V was shortened by 2 bases and J by 1 base, with 8 bases between the two germline ends. Germline V gene lookup returns CDR1 SGHTA and CDR2 FQGNSA. CDR3: CASSLSTGNTEAFF. Here the CDR3 DNA reads TGTGCCAGCAGCTTATCGACAGGGAACACTGAAGCTTTCTTT.

This chain connects TRBV25-1 to TRBJ2-5, with a possible D match to TRBD2 (7 bases). The germline V gene has CDR1 MGHDK and CDR2 SYGVNS. The CDR3 has 17 residues. The germline V and J ends were trimmed by 6 bases and 5 bases, with 25 bases remaining between them. This CDR3 reads CASSVKGGIGGGETQYF. Here the CDR3 DNA reads TGTGCCAGCAGCGTAAAGGGGGGGATAGGGGGGGGGGAGACCCAGTACTTC.

This clonotype came up a few times. This may stem from a read error, because a much larger clone lies one nucleotide away. The chain uses TRBV19 and TRBJ2-1; D is perhaps TRBD2 (5 bases). The CDR3 loop spans 13 amino acids. CDR1 is LNHDA and CDR2 is SQIVND in the germline V gene (reference sequence). In DNA, the CDR3 is TGTGCCAGTAGTATAAAAAGCGGCGATGAGCAGCTCTTC. Protein sequence: CASSIKSGDEQLF. Using reference TRBV19 and TRBJ2-1 for the parts outside the CDR3, the full variable domain is DGGITQSPKYLFRKEGQNVTLSCEQNLNHDAMYWYRQDPGQGLRLIYYSQIVNDFQKGDIAEGYSVSREKKESFPLTVTSAQKNPTAFYLCASSIKSGDEQLFGPGTRLTVL.

This clonotype has a count of ten or more. CDR3 sequence (DNA): TGCGCCAGCAGCCCCCCGGACAGGAACACCGGGGAGCTGTTTTTT. Translated: CASSPPDRNTGELFF. The chain carries TRBV10-1 and TRBJ2-2; D may be TRBD1 (6 bases). Germline V lookup: CDR1 WNHNN, CDR2 SYGVQD (reference sequence). The CDR3 consists of 15 residues. Trimming left V 6 bases short and J 1 base short, with 12 bases between.

This rearrangement joins TRBV29-1 to TRBJ2-1; maybe TRBD1 (6 bases). This CDR3 has 15 residues. V lost 6 bases and J 4 bases, leaving 19 bases between the germline ends. Germline loops: CDR1 SQVTM, CDR2 ANQGSEA. CDR3 residues: CSVIQGFLSYNEQFF. Here the CDR3 DNA reads TGCAGCGTGATACAGGGTTTCTTGTCATACAATGAGCAGTTCTTC.

This clonotype showed up just a few times. The genes are TRBV11-2 and TRBJ2-7; D unclear. The V end lost 2 bases, the J end lost 2 bases, and 7 bases lay between the germline ends. Germline V gene sequence: CDR1 SGHAT, CDR2 FQNNGV. The CDR3 is 13 residues long. The CDR3 DNA reads as TGTGCCAGCAGCTTAAGTCAGACCTACGAGCAGTACTTC. Translating gives CASSLSQTYEQYF.

This chain joins TRBV4-3 and TRBJ2-7; tentative D call: TRBD2 (6 bases). The V end was cut by 0 bases, the J end by 2 bases, with 14 bases between. The V gene's germline CDR1 is LGHNA and CDR2 YSLEER. The CDR3 has 16 residues. The CDR3, as DNA: TGCGCCAGCAGCCAAGAGATTAGCGGAGGACCCTACGAGCAGTACTTC. Protein: CASSQEISGGPYEQYF.

The chain carries TRBV10-3 and TRBJ1-2; the D gene is possibly TRBD1 (6 bases). Germline CDR1 reads ENHRY; CDR2 reads SYGVKD. The CDR3 is 15 amino acids. Between the trimmed V and J ends, which lost 8 bases and 8 bases, there was a span of 24 bases. CDR3 loop: CAIRKGDLSRWGYTF. CDR3 bases: TGTGCCATCCGGAAGGGGGACCTTTCCAGATGGGGCTACACCTTC.

V usage is TRBV9 and J usage is TRBJ2-1; the D call may be TRBD1 or TRBD2 (5 bases each). Trimming shortened V by 6 bases and J by 2 bases, and 15 bases separated the two germline ends. Germline loops: CDR1 SGDLS, CDR2 YYNGEE. The CDR3 extends over 15 amino acids. CDR3 loop: CASTVDGGAYNEQFF. CDR3 coding DNA: TGTGCCAGCACCGTGGATGGGGGTGCCTACAATGAGCAGTTCTTC.

This rearrangement joins TRBV7-6 to TRBJ1-2, with D perhaps matching TRBD1 (5 bases). The V end lost 6 bases, the J end lost 2 bases, and 31 bases lay between the germline ends. This CDR3 comprises 20 residues. Germline V lookup: CDR1 SGHVS, CDR2 FNYEAQ. The CDR3 protein is CASSRPTSGPTDPRNYGYTF. CDR3 nucleotides: TGTGCCAGCAGTCGTCCAACTAGCGGGCCGACAGACCCTAGGAACTATGGCTACACCTTC. The full variable domain, completed using reference TRBV7-6 and TRBJ1-2, is GAGVSQSPRYKVTKRGQDVALRCDPISGHVSLYWYRQALGQGPEFLTYFNYEAQQDKSGLPNDRFSAERPEGSISTLTIQRTEQRDSAMYRCASSRPTSGPTDPRNYGYTFGSGTRLTVV.

This clonotype was counted only a few times. The gene calls are TRBV2 and TRBJ2-2, with D unresolved. Trimming cost V 7 bases and J 5 bases, with 14 bases left between them. The CDR3 contains 14 residues. Germline V gene sequence: CDR1 SNHLY, CDR2 FYNNEI. As DNA, the CDR3 is TGTGCCAGCACCTTCCCACAAGCAACCGGGGAGCTGTTTTTT. Residues: CASTFPQATGELFF.

This clonotype was observed many times. The chain links TRBV29-1 to TRBJ1-5, with 7 bases lining up with TRBD1. The ends lost 6 bases at V and 3 bases at J; junction bases unmatched: 5. The CDR3 is made up of 13 amino acids. Germline CDR1 reads SQVTM; CDR2 reads ANQGSEA. In nucleotides, the CDR3 is TGCAGCGTGGGCAGGGGGTACAATCAGCCCCAGCATTTT. Translating it yields CSVGRGYNQPQHF.

This clonotype was counted many times. The chain uses TRBV25-1 and TRBJ2-7; possibly TRBD1 or TRBD2 for D (6 bases each). The CDR3 spans 14 residues. Germline assignment: CDR1 MGHDK and CDR2 SYGVNS. V was trimmed by 6 bases and J by 1 base, leaving 13 bases between them. CDR3 protein: CASSGEGGSYEQYF. The DNA for the CDR3 is TGTGCCAGCAGCGGAGAAGGGGGGTCCTACGAGCAGTACTTC.

This chain uses TRBV20-1 with TRBJ2-5; D uncertain. The V gene's germline CDR1 is DFQATT and CDR2 SNEGSKA (reference sequence). The CDR3 consists of 13 residues. Trimming pared 5 bases from V and 2 bases from J, leaving 12 bases between. CDR3 sequence reads: CSAGPTSQETQYF. The DNA for the CDR3 is TGCAGTGCTGGGCCGACAAGTCAAGAGACCCAGTACTTC.

In this sample, this clonotype turned up many times. J is TRBJ2-1 and V is TRBV20-1; TRBD1 is a possible D gene (5 bases). Germline CDR1 DFQATT, CDR2 SNEGSKA (reference sequence). V lost 1 base and J 4 bases, leaving 11 bases between the germline ends. There are 14 residues in the CDR3. The CDR3 sequence is CSARVQGWYNEQFF. CDR3 bases: TGCAGTGCTAGAGTGCAGGGTTGGTACAATGAGCAGTTCTTC.

This sequence joins TRBV24-1 and TRBJ2-5, with 10 nucleotides matching TRBD1. The CDR3 runs 16 residues. V shed 1 base, J shed 5 bases, and the junction held 6 bases outside the gene matches. Germline CDR1 KGHDR, CDR2 SFDVKD. The CDR3 region is CATSDFGDRGAETQYF. The CDR3 bases are TGTGCCACCAGTGATTTTGGGGACAGGGGAGCGGAGACCCAGTACTTC.

The V call is TRBV15, the J call TRBJ1-5; no reliable D call. Per the germline V gene, CDR1 is LNHNV and CDR2 is YYDKDF (reference sequence). This CDR3 spans 16 amino acids. V was clipped by 1 base and J by 6 bases, with 16 bases between them. Here the CDR3 reads CATSRARGRAGQPQHF. The CDR3, as DNA: TGTGCCACCAGCAGAGCCCGCGGGAGGGCAGGTCAGCCCCAGCATTTT.

This clonotype was observed at least ten times. The chain has TRBV20-1 and TRBJ1-2; the match to TRBD1 covers 7 bases. The germline V gene encodes CDR1 DFQATT and CDR2 SNEGSKA (reference sequence). The V segment lost 1 base and the J segment 4 bases; nucleotides outside the gene matches: 12. This CDR3 comprises 16 residues. The CDR3 coding sequence is TGCAGTGCTAGAGCATCTTCTGGACAGGCCACCTATGGCTACACCTTC. Its translation is CSARASSGQATYGYTF.

This clonotype came up once. V usage is TRBV24-1 and J usage is TRBJ2-5; TRBD2 matches at 8 bases. J lost 4 bases, V lost 2 bases, and 14 bases had no gene match. There are 18 residues in the CDR3. Per germline, CDR1 KGHDR and CDR2 SFDVKD. The CDR3 loop is CATSDSGGRQPFRETQYF. CDR3 nucleotides: TGTGCCACCAGTGATTCGGGGGGGCGGCAACCGTTTCGAGAGACCCAGTACTTC.